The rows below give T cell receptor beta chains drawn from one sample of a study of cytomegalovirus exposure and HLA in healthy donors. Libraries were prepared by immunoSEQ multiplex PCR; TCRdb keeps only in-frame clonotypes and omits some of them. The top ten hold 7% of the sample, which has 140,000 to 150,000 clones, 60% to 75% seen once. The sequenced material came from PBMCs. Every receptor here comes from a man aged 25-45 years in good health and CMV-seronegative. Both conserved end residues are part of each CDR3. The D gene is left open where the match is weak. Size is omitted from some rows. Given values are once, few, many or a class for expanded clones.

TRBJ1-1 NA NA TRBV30 CAWSNTGSTEAFF TGTGCCTGGAGCAATACAGGGTCCACTGAAGCTTTCTTT
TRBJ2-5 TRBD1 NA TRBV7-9 CASKAGGEETQYF TGTGCCAGCAAGGCAGGGGGCGAAGAGACCCAGTACTTC
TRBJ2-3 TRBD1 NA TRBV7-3 CASSGSSGGGTDTQYF TGTGCCAGCAGCGGTTCGTCAGGGGGCGGCACAGATACGCAGTATTTT
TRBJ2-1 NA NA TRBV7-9 CASSLVTALGNEQFF TGTGCCAGCAGCTTGGTCACGGCCCTCGGGAATGAGCAGTTCTTC
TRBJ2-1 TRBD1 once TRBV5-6 CASSLGQGAYEQFF TGTGCCAGCAGCTTGGGACAGGGGGCCTATGAGCAGTTCTTC
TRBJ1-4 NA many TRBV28 CASSLLLGVTNEKLFF TGTGCCAGCAGTTTACTCCTAGGGGTAACTAATGAAAAACTGTTTTTT
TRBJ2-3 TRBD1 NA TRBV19 CASSIRQGVSTDTQYF TGTGCCAGTAGTATAAGACAGGGGGTTAGCACAGATACGCAGTATTTT
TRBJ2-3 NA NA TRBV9 CASSLPGLARTDTQYF TGTGCCAGCAGCCTTCCCGGGCTAGCGCGCACAGATACGCAGTATTTT
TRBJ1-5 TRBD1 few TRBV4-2 CASSQATGGNQPQHF TGTGCCAGCAGCCAAGCGACAGGGGGCAATCAGCCCCAGCATTTT
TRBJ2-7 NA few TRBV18 CASSPELSAGVYEQYF TGTGCCAGCTCACCAGAGTTATCTGCAGGGGTCTACGAGCAGTACTTC
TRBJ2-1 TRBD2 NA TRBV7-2 CASSLVAGGDNEQFF TGTGCCAGCAGCTTAGTGGCGGGAGGGGACAATGAGCAGTTCTTC
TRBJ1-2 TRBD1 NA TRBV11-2 CASSLSDRSGYTF TGTGCCAGCAGCTTATCGGACAGGTCTGGCTACACCTTC
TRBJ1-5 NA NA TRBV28 CASTSNQPQHF TGTGCCAGCACCTCGAATCAGCCCCAGCATTTT
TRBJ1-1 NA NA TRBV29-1 CSVGVGDTEAFF TGCAGCGTTGGGGTAGGGGACACTGAAGCTTTCTTT
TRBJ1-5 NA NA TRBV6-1 CASREGLYNQPQHF TGTGCCAGCAGGGAAGGGCTGTACAATCAGCCCCAGCATTTT
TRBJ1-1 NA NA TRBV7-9 CASSGSVPEAFF TGTGCCAGCAGCGGCAGTGTCCCCGAAGCTTTCTTT
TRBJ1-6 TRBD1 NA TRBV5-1 CASSSGQGSAPLHF TGCGCCAGCAGCTCCGGACAGGGGTCCGCCCCCCTCCACTTT
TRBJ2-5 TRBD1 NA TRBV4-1 CASSQGPLGTGSETQYF TGCGCCAGCAGCCAAGGTCCCTTGGGGACAGGGTCGGAGACCCAGTACTTC
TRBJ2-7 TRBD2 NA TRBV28 CASRGTSGSSYEQYF TGTGCCAGCAGGGGTACTAGCGGCTCCTCCTACGAGCAGTACTTC
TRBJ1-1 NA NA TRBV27 CASSFRPGMDTEAFF TGTGCCAGCAGTTTCCGCCCAGGGATGGACACTGAAGCTTTCTTT
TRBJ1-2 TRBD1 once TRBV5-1 CASSAGQTNYGYTF TGCGCCAGCAGCGCGGGACAGACTAACTATGGCTACACCTTC
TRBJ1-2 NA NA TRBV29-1 CSVAGGQQGDGYTF TGCAGCGTTGCCGGCGGACAGCAGGGTGATGGCTACACCTTC
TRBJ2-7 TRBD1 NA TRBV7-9 CASSLWDREGEQYF TGTGCCAGCAGCTTGTGGGACAGGGAGGGCGAGCAGTACTTC
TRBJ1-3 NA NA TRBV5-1 CASSLVGRGSGNTIYF TGCGCCAGCAGCTTGGTTGGCAGGGGTTCTGGAAACACCATATATTTT
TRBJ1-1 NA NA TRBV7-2 CASSLRRGTEAFF TGTGCCAGCAGCTTAAGGCGCGGCACTGAAGCTTTCTTT
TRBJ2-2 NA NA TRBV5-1 CASYIGDGPGELFF TGCGCCAGCTATATCGGGGATGGCCCCGGGGAGCTGTTTTTT
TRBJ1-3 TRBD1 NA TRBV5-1 CASKGGGTDSGNTIYF TGCGCCAGCAAAGGAGGGGGGACAGACTCTGGAAACACCATATATTTT
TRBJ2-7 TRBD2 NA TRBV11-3 CASSPGTSGDYEQYF TGTGCCAGCAGTCCCGGGACTAGCGGGGACTACGAGCAGTACTTC
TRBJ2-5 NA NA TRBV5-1 CASSLATSWEETQYF TGCGCCAGCAGCTTGGCCACTAGCTGGGAAGAGACCCAGTACTTC
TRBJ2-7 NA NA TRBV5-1 CASKVSGRPGDEQYF TGCGCCAGCAAGGTGTCCGGCCGCCCGGGGGACGAGCAGTACTTC
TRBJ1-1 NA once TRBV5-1 CASSLAAGIMNTEAFF TGCGCCAGCAGCTTGGCGGCAGGTATAATGAACACTGAAGCTTTCTTT
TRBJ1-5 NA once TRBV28 CASSSIENPNQPQHF TGTGCCAGCAGTTCGATAGAAAACCCCAATCAGCCCCAGCATTTT
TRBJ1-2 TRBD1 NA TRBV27 CASSTGQASLNYGYTF TGTGCCAGCAGTACGGGACAGGCTTCCTTAAACTATGGCTACACCTTC
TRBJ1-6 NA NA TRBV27 CASSLLSYNSPLHF TGTGCCAGCAGTCTCCTCTCCTATAATTCACCCCTCCACTTT
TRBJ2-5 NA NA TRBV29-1 CSVRTEWETQYF TGCAGCGTACGGACAGAATGGGAGACCCAGTACTTC
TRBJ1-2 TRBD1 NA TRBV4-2 CASSQAIWPGQGNGYTF TGTGCCAGCAGCCAAGCCATTTGGCCGGGACAGGGGAACGGCTACACCTTC
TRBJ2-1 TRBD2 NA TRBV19 CASSSVLAGGPNEQFF TGTGCCAGTAGTTCCGTACTAGCGGGAGGACCGAATGAGCAGTTCTTC
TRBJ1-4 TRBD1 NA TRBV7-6 CASSSGQAATNEKLFF TGTGCCAGCAGCTCGGGACAGGCAGCAACTAATGAAAAACTGTTTTTT
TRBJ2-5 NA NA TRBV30 CAWSVRRDFQETQYF TGTGCCTGGAGTGTACGGAGGGATTTCCAAGAGACCCAGTACTTC
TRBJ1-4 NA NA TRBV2 CASGGETNEKLFF TGTGCCAGCGGGGGGGAGACTAATGAAAAACTGTTTTTT
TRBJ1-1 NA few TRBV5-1 CASSLGHSNTEAFF TGCGCCAGCAGCTTGGGCCACTCGAACACTGAAGCTTTCTTT
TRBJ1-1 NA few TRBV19 CASSHAAGALNTEAFF TGTGCCAGTAGCCACGCGGCGGGGGCGTTGAACACTGAAGCTTTCTTT
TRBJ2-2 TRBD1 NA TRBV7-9 CASSTRDRGTGELFF TGTGCCAGCAGCACCCGGGACAGGGGAACCGGGGAGCTGTTTTTT